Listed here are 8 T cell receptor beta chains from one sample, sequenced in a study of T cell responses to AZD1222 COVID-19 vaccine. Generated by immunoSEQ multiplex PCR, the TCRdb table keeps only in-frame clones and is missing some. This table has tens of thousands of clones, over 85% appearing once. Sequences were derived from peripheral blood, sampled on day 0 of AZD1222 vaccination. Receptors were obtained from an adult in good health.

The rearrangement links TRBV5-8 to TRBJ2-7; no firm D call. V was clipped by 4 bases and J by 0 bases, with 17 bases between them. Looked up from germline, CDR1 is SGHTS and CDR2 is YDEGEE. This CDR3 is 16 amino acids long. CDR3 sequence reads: CASSLLGTLSSYEQYF. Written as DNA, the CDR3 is TGTGCCAGCAGCCTTCTTGGAACCTTAAGCTCCTACGAGCAGTACTTC.

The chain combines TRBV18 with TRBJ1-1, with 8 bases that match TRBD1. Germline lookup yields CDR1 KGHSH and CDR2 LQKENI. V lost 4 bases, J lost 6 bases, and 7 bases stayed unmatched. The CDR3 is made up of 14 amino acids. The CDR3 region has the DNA TGTGCCAGCTCACGTGCAGGGGGCAGTCCTGAAGCTTTCTTT. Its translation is CASSRAGGSPEAFF.

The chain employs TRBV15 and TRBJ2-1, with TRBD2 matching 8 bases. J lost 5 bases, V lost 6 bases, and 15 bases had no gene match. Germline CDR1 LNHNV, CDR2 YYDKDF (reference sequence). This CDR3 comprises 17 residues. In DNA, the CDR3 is TGTGCCACCAGGACCGGAAAACCGGGAGGGCGGGACAATGAGCAGTTCTTC. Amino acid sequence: CATRTGKPGGRDNEQFF.

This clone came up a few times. The CDR3 DNA is TGTGCCAGTAGTTCCCTGGACAGGGAAGAAAGCGGCTACACCTTC. Protein sequence: CASSSLDREESGYTF. The V call is TRBV19, the J call TRBJ1-2; 8 bases are shared with TRBD1. Losses at the gene ends were 5 bases for V and 8 bases for J; bases not matched to a gene: 13. Germline assignment: CDR1 LNHDA and CDR2 SQIVND (reference sequence). This CDR3 is built from 15 residues.

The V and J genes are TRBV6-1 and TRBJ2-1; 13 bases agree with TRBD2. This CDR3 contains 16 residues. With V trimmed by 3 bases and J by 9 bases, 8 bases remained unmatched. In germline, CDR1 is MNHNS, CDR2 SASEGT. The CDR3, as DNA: TGTGCCAGCAGTGAGCAACTAGCGGGAGGGCCGGGTGAGCAGTTCTTC. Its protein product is CASSEQLAGGPGEQFF.

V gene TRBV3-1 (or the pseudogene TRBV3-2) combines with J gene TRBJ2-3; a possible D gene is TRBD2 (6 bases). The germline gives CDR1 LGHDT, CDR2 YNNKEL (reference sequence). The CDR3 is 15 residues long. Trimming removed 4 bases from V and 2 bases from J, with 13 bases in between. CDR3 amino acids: CASSLGTPFTDTQYF. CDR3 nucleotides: TGTGCCAGCAGCCTCGGGACTCCTTTCACAGATACGCAGTATTTT.

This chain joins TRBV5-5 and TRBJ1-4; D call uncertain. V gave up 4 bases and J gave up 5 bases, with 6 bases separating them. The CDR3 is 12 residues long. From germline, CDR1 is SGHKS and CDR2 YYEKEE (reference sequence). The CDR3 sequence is CASSLQNEKLFF. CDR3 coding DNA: TGTGCCAGCAGCCTCCAAAATGAAAAACTGTTTTTT.

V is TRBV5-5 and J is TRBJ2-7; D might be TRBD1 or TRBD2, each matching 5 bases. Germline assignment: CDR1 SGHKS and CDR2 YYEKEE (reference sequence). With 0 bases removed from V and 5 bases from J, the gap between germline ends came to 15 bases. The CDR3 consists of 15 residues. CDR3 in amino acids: CASSLAGIGANEQYF. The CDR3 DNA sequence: TGTGCCAGCAGCTTGGCGGGGATAGGGGCCAACGAGCAGTACTTC.